The next 32 T cell receptor beta chains were all read from a single sample in a study of shared T cell receptors in the human thymus. The repertoire was sequenced with immunoSEQ multiplex PCR; TCRdb's copy has only in-frame clones and lacks some. The data contain under 700,000 clones, 70% to 80% of them singletons. These same records also appear under a second study, on human thymus T cells.

The sample was thymocytes. Receptor source: a boy younger than two with a congenital heart defect.

The V gene is TRBV2, the J gene TRBJ1-5; D gene ambiguous. This CDR3 is 16 amino acids long. Germline V gene lookup returns CDR1 SNHLY and CDR2 FYNNEI. V lost 6 bases to trimming and J lost 0 bases, with 15 bases between them. CDR3 sequence: CASSARVIYSNQPQHF. Here the CDR3 DNA reads TGTGCCAGCAGCGCCCGGGTGATCTATAGCAATCAGCCCCAGCATTTT. The variable domain in full, with the rest retrieved from reference TRBV2 and TRBJ1-5, is EPEVTQTPSHQVTQMGQEVILRCVPISNHLYFYWYRQILGQKVEFLVSFYNNEISEKSEIFDDQFSVERPDGSNFTLKIRSTKLEDSAMYFCASSARVIYSNQPQHFGDGTRLSIL.

J is TRBJ2-5 and V is TRBV5-1; 8 bases line up with TRBD1. The end of the DNA is better explained by TRBJ2-7, so the J call may be wrong. The CDR3 contains 17 residues. Germline CDR1 and CDR2: SGHRS and YFSETQ. CDR3 bases: TGCGCCAGCAGCTTGCCCGGGACAGGATACCCTCCTCGCGAGCAGTACTTC. It specifies CASSLPGTGYPPREQYF.

The rearrangement uses TRBV18 and TRBJ2-1; the match to TRBD2 covers 9 bases. J gave up 8 bases and V 3 bases, and 8 bases lay outside the gene matches. The CDR3 covers 15 residues. CDR1 and CDR2 (germline): KGHSH, LQKENI. CDR3 DNA: TGTGCCAGCTCACCCCAGGTAGCGGGAGAGGATGAGCAGTTCTTC. Its translation is CASSPQVAGEDEQFF.

The chain is built from TRBV5-6 and TRBJ1-5, with TRBD1 matching over 7 bases. The CDR3 runs to 14 residues. V dropped 3 bases and J dropped 0; count of bases not matched to a gene: 0. The germline V gene encodes CDR1 SGHDT and CDR2 YYEEEE. The CDR3 DNA sequence: TGTGCCAGCAGCTACAGGGGTAGCAATCAGCCCCAGCATTTT. Translated, it gives CASSYRGSNQPQHF. Supplemented by reference TRBV5-6 and TRBJ1-5, the full variable domain reads DAGVTQSPTHLIKTRGQQVTLRCSPKSGHDTVSWYQQALGQGPQFIFQYYEEEERQRGNFPDRFSGHQFPNYSSELNVNALLLGDSALYLCASSYRGSNQPQHFGDGTRLSIL.

This clone was picked up a small number of times. The rearrangement links TRBV7-9 to TRBJ2-1, with TRBD1 matching over 9 bases. The junction had 5 bases not matched to a gene; V was cut back by 1 base and J by 7 bases. In germline, CDR1 is SEHNR, CDR2 FQNEAQ (reference sequence). The CDR3 covers 15 residues. This CDR3 is CASSLVRDRVNEQFF. CDR3 nucleotide sequence: TGTGCCAGCAGCTTAGTACGGGACAGGGTAAATGAGCAGTTCTTC.

This chain joins TRBV18 and TRBJ2-1; possible D gene TRBD2, 6 bases. This CDR3 contains 12 residues. Trimming removed 1 base from V and 14 bases from J, with 12 bases in between. Germline V gene lookup returns CDR1 KGHSH and CDR2 LQKENI. The CDR3 protein is CASSPLQRREFF. The CDR3 DNA reads as TGTGCCAGCTCACCACTACAGCGGAGGGAGTTCTTC. Together with reference TRBV18 and TRBJ2-1, the CDR3 gives the full variable domain: NAGVMQNPRHLVRRRGQEARLRCSPMKGHSHVYWYRQLPEEGLKFMVYLQKENIIDESGMPKERFSAEFPKEGPSILRIQQVVRGDSAAYFCASSPLQRREFFGPGTRLTVL.

This clone was seen only a few times. The rearrangement links TRBV11-2 to TRBJ2-1; TRBD2 agrees at 13 bases. CDR3 length: 17 residues. V was pared by 4 bases and J by 6 bases, with 9 bases of the junction left unmatched. CDR1 SGHAT and CDR2 FQNNGV come from the germline V gene. CDR3 amino acids: CASSSQRTSGRANEQFF. CDR3 sequence (DNA): TGTGCCAGCAGCTCACAACGAACTAGCGGGAGGGCCAATGAGCAGTTCTTC.

The chain employs TRBV7-2 and TRBJ2-7, with D possibly TRBD2 on 6 matching bases. From germline, CDR1 is SGHTA and CDR2 FQGNSA. This CDR3 is built from 14 residues. Trimming shortened V by 5 bases and J by 1 base, and 12 bases separated the two germline ends. Here the CDR3 reads CASSQAGSSYEQYF. In DNA, the CDR3 is TGTGCCAGCAGCCAAGCGGGCAGTTCCTACGAGCAGTACTTC. The entire variable domain, with the rest obtained from reference TRBV7-2 and TRBJ2-7, is as follows: GAGVSQSPSNKVTEKGKDVELRCDPISGHTALYWYRQSLGQGLEFLIYFQGNSAPDKSGLPSDRFSAERTGGSVSTLTIQRTQQEDSAVYLCASSQAGSSYEQYFGPGTRLTVT.

The chain combines TRBV25-1 with TRBJ1-2, with 8 positions matching TRBD1. CDR3 length: 17 residues. In germline, CDR1 is MGHDK, CDR2 SYGVNS. V shed 2 bases, J shed 6 bases, and the junction held 14 bases outside the gene matches. The CDR3 region is CASSERHQGAGTHGYTF. CDR3 DNA: TGTGCCAGCAGTGAAAGGCATCAGGGGGCTGGTACGCATGGCTACACCTTC.

The chain joins TRBV28 to TRBJ2-3; TRBD2 matches at 9 bases. The CDR3 is 16 amino acids. Germline V gene sequence: CDR1 MDHEN, CDR2 SYDVKM. The V and J ends lost 3 bases and 4 bases, in that order; junction bases with no gene match: 8. The CDR3 protein is CASSFKREEFADTQYF. CDR3 DNA: TGTGCCAGCAGTTTCAAGCGGGAGGAGTTCGCAGATACGCAGTATTTT. The variable domain in full, completed from reference TRBV28 and TRBJ2-3, reads DVKVTQSSRYLVKRTGEKVFLECVQDMDHENMFWYRQDPGLGLRLIYFSYDVKMKEKGDIPEGYSVSREKKERFSLILESASTNQTSMYLCASSFKREEFADTQYFGPGTRLTVL.

The chain joins TRBV10-2 to TRBJ2-7; D gene uncertain. The CDR3 is 15 residues long. V lost 0 bases to trimming and J lost 8 bases, with 17 bases between them. The germline CDR1 and CDR2 sequences are WSHSY and SAAADI. CDR3 coding DNA: TGCGCCAGCAGTGAGTCCGAGCGACCCCTTAGGAAGCAGTACTTC. As protein: CASSESERPLRKQYF.

The V gene is TRBV14, the J gene TRBJ1-1; D perhaps matches TRBD1 (5 bases). This CDR3 has 14 residues. Trimming pared 6 bases from V and 1 base from J, leaving 12 bases between. The germline CDR1 and CDR2 sequences are SGHDN and FVKESK. The CDR3 nucleotides are TGTGCCAGCAGGTCCCGGGGGTCGAACACTGAAGCTTTCTTT. Protein sequence: CASRSRGSNTEAFF.

V is TRBV7-8 and J is TRBJ1-5, with 9 bases fitting TRBD1. V lost 5 bases and J lost 6; bases outside the gene matches: 5. The CDR3 has 14 amino acids. Germline CDR1 is SGHVS and CDR2 is FQNEAQ. The CDR3 loop is CASSRGQGGQPQHF. The DNA for the CDR3 is TGTGCCAGCAGCCGGGGACAGGGCGGTCAGCCCCAGCATTTT.

The chain employs TRBV28 and TRBJ2-7; D perhaps matches TRBD2 (6 bases). This CDR3 comprises 17 residues. V lost 8 bases and J lost 0, with 23 bases in between. In germline, CDR1 is MDHEN, CDR2 SYDVKM. CDR3 sequence reads: CASLGGSGPGSSYEQYF. The CDR3 DNA reads TGTGCCAGCCTCGGGGGTAGCGGACCCGGCAGCTCCTACGAGCAGTACTTC.

Only a few counts were recorded for this clone. V and J are TRBV29-1 and TRBJ1-2; D remains unclear. Germline assignment: CDR1 SQVTM and CDR2 ANQGSEA. Trimming pared 4 bases from V and 0 bases from J, leaving 6 bases between. The CDR3 sequence is 12 residues long. CDR3 sequence: CSVGASNYGYTF. The CDR3 nucleotides are TGCAGCGTTGGGGCCTCTAACTATGGCTACACCTTC.

The chain has TRBV2 and TRBJ1-1, with D uncertain. The germline V and J ends were trimmed by 8 bases and 6 bases, with 10 bases remaining between them. Germline lookup yields CDR1 SNHLY and CDR2 FYNNEI. The CDR3 has 11 amino acids. The CDR3 nucleotides are TGTGCCAGCTGGAGGAGTTCTGAAGCTTTCTTT. It codes for CASWRSSEAFF.

This rearrangement joins TRBV12-5 to TRBJ2-7, with 9 bases that match TRBD1. The CDR3 totals 14 residues. Trimming cost V 3 bases and J 5 bases; bases outside gene matches: 5. The germline V gene encodes CDR1 LGHNT and CDR2 FRNRAP. CDR3 residues: CASGLGTGNNEQYF. CDR3 coding DNA: TGTGCTAGTGGTTTAGGGACAGGGAATAACGAGCAGTACTTC.

The rearrangement uses TRBV5-6 and TRBJ2-3; 7 bases are a match to TRBD2. The germline CDR1 and CDR2 sequences are SGHDT and YYEEEE. This CDR3 comprises 15 residues. Germline trimming cut 5 bases from V and 6 bases from J; bases unmatched to any gene: 12. CDR3 DNA: TGTGCCAGCAGTCAGGGAACTAGCGCGTGGGATACGCAGTATTTT. Protein sequence: CASSQGTSAWDTQYF.

The rearrangement joins TRBV4-3 to TRBJ2-7, with a possible D match to TRBD2 (6 bases). The V and J ends lost 0 bases and 3 bases respectively, with 12 bases between them. The CDR3 is 15 residues long. Germline V gives CDR1 LGHNA, CDR2 YSLEER. The CDR3 DNA is TGCGCCAGCAGCCAAGAGACTAGATTTATCTACGAGCAGTACTTC. It translates to CASSQETRFIYEQYF.

The chain combines TRBV11-2 with TRBJ2-7; 7 positions agree with TRBD1. Trimming at V came to 5 bases and at J to 2 bases, leaving 6 bases not matched to a gene. The CDR3 spans 14 residues. CDR1 is SGHAT and CDR2 is FQNNGV in the germline V gene. This CDR3 is CASSLTGNPYEQYF. CDR3 DNA: TGTGCCAGCAGCCTGACAGGGAACCCCTACGAGCAGTACTTC.

The gene calls are TRBV4-3 and TRBJ2-7, with 7 bases matching TRBD2. J was trimmed by 2 bases and V by 3 bases; bases with no gene match: 10. The V gene's germline CDR1 is LGHNA and CDR2 YSLEER. This CDR3 is built from 16 residues. This CDR3 is CASSQRSGAPTYEQYF. The DNA of the CDR3 is TGCGCCAGCAGCCAGCGGAGCGGGGCACCGACCTACGAGCAGTACTTC.

The genes are TRBV28 and TRBJ2-7, with 7 bases matching TRBD2. The CDR3 is 16 residues long. Unmatched junction bases numbered 12, after V lost 4 bases and J lost 3 bases. Germline CDR1 and CDR2: MDHEN and SYDVKM. CDR3 in DNA: TGTGCCAGCAGTTCCCCTTTACTAGCGCCACTCTACGAGCAGTACTTC. Translating it yields CASSSPLLAPLYEQYF.

This rearrangement joins TRBV11-2 to TRBJ2-1; perhaps TRBD2 as D (5 bases). The CDR3 sequence is 17 residues long. The V gene lost 1 base and the J gene lost 8 bases, with 21 bases spanning the gap. Germline V gene data show CDR1 as SGHAT and CDR2 as FQNNGV. This chain's CDR3 is CASSLVLGASWRDEQFF. In DNA form, the CDR3 reads TGTGCCAGCAGCTTAGTTCTTGGAGCTAGTTGGCGGGATGAGCAGTTCTTC.

The chain recombines TRBV11-2 with TRBJ1-3; D remains unclear. The germline gives CDR1 SGHAT, CDR2 FQNNGV. The germline V and J ends were trimmed by 7 bases and 3 bases, with 25 bases remaining between them. CDR3 size: 18 residues. The CDR3 region has the DNA TGTGCCAGCACCGCCGGGGAGGGCGCGGGCTTACGTGGAAACACCATATATTTT. Its translation: CASTAGEGAGLRGNTIYF. The full variable domain, rest sourced from reference TRBV11-2 and TRBJ1-3, is EAGVAQSPRYKIIEKRQSVAFWCNPISGHATLYWYQQILGQGPKLLIQFQNNGVVDDSQLPKDRFSAERLKGVDSTLKIQPAKLEDSAVYLCASTAGEGAGLRGNTIYFGEGSWLTVV.

This chain connects TRBV7-2 to TRBJ2-7; 9 bases are shared with TRBD2. Unmatched junction bases numbered 10, after V lost 5 bases and J lost 2 bases. Germline CDR1 SGHTA, CDR2 FQGNSA. The CDR3 has 16 residues. The CDR3 spells CASSLQSSGTTYEQYF. The DNA of the CDR3 is TGTGCCAGCAGCCTACAATCTAGCGGGACAACCTACGAGCAGTACTTC.

This chain uses TRBV11-1 with TRBJ2-1; D is perhaps TRBD2 (6 bases). Trimming pared 4 bases from V and 3 bases from J, leaving 7 bases between. CDR1 and CDR2 (germline): SGHAT, FQDESV (reference sequence). CDR3 length equals 13 residues. CDR3: CASSSGGYNEQFF. The CDR3 bases are TGTGCCAGCAGCTCCGGGGGCTACAATGAGCAGTTCTTC. Complete variable domain (other parts from reference TRBV11-1 and TRBJ2-1): EAEVAQSPRYKITEKSQAVAFWCDPISGHATLYWYRQILGQGPELLVQFQDESVVDDSQLPKDRFSAERLKGVDSTLKIQPAELGDSAMYLCASSSGGYNEQFFGPGTRLTVL.

The J gene is TRBJ2-7, the V gene TRBV28, with 10 bases identical to TRBD1. Germline CDR1 MDHEN, CDR2 SYDVKM. CDR3 length: 16 amino acids. V shed 2 bases, J shed 0 bases, and the junction held 4 bases outside the gene matches. CDR3 protein: CASSLTRDRGSYEQYF. The CDR3 DNA is TGTGCCAGCAGTTTAACTCGGGACAGGGGCTCCTACGAGCAGTACTTC.

The chain uses TRBV27 and TRBJ2-1, with 9 bases aligning to TRBD1. V shed 5 bases, J shed 7 bases, and the junction held 12 bases outside the gene matches. Per the germline V gene, CDR1 is MNHEY and CDR2 is SMNVEV (reference sequence). CDR3 size: 16 residues. The CDR3 protein is CASSGTGRGAGNEQFF. CDR3 bases: TGTGCCAGCAGTGGGACAGGGAGGGGGGCAGGGAATGAGCAGTTCTTC.

The CDR3 sequence is CASSRSGTDRGNQPQHF. The CDR3 coding sequence is TGTGCCAGCAGCCGCTCGGGGACAGATCGAGGGAATCAGCCCCAGCATTTT. The rearrangement joins TRBV27 to TRBJ1-5; 7 bases align to TRBD1. Germline CDR1 MNHEY, CDR2 SMNVEV (reference sequence). V lost 6 bases to trimming and J lost 4 bases; unmatched junction nucleotides: 15. The CDR3 loop spans 17 amino acids.

This chain connects TRBV30 to TRBJ1-1; a weak D match, TRBD1 (6 bases). V lost 2 bases, J lost 1 base, and 17 bases lay in between. CDR3 size: 16 residues. Germline V gene sequence: CDR1 GTSNPN, CDR2 SVGIG (reference sequence). The CDR3, as DNA: TGTGCCTGGAGTCCGCCTTGGGACACGGAGAACACTGAAGCTTTCTTT. Protein: CAWSPPWDTENTEAFF.

The rearrangement uses TRBV13 and TRBJ2-1; 10 nucleotides align to TRBD1. V lost 4 bases to trimming and J lost 5 bases; unmatched junction nucleotides: 2. The CDR3 has 14 residues. The germline V gene encodes CDR1 PRHDT and CDR2 FYEKMQ (reference sequence). The CDR3 DNA follows: TGTGCCAGCAGCTCCGGGACAGGGGACAATGAGCAGTTCTTC. This encodes CASSSGTGDNEQFF. Based on the CDR3 plus reference TRBV13 and TRBJ2-1, the full variable domain is AAGVIQSPRHLIKEKRETATLKCYPIPRHDTVYWYQQGPGQDPQFLISFYEKMQSDKGSIPDRFSAQQFSDYHSELNMSSLELGDSALYFCASSSGTGDNEQFFGPGTRLTVL.

This rearrangement joins TRBV14 to TRBJ2-7; possible D gene TRBD1, 5 bases. V lost 5 bases, J lost 0 bases, and 17 bases lay in between. Germline V gene lookup returns CDR1 SGHDN and CDR2 FVKESK. The CDR3 is made up of 16 amino acids. The CDR3 region is CASSGTGRASSYEQYF. The CDR3 DNA follows: TGTGCCAGCAGCGGAACCGGCAGGGCCAGCTCCTACGAGCAGTACTTC. The variable domain in full, with the rest retrieved from reference TRBV14 and TRBJ2-7, is EAGVTQFPSHSVIEKGQTVTLRCDPISGHDNLYWYRRVMGKEIKFLLHFVKESKQDESGMPNNRFLAERTGGTYSTLKVQPAELEDSGVYFCASSGTGRASSYEQYFGPGTRLTVT.